Presented here are 29 T cell receptor beta chains from one specimen sequenced in a study of blood T cell repertoires in COVID-19. TCRdb's copy holds only in-frame clones and misses some; the assay was immunoSEQ multiplex PCR. Of approximately 97,000 clones listed, about 87% were seen once; the top ten hold around 20%. The material sequenced was peripheral blood. These receptors originate from a human donor in a cohort sampled during active COVID-19.

This rearrangement joins TRBV2 to TRBJ2-4, with unresolved D. The germline V and J ends were trimmed by 0 bases and 9 bases, with 12 bases remaining between them. Germline V CDR1 and CDR2: SNHLY, FYNNEI. The CDR3 runs to 14 residues. Here the CDR3 DNA reads TGTGCCAGCAGTGAAGCGCCGGCGGTAAGCATTCAGTACTTC. Translated, it gives CASSEAPAVSIQYF. The whole variable domain, filled in from reference TRBV2 and TRBJ2-4, reads EPEVTQTPSHQVTQMGQEVILRCVPISNHLYFYWYRQILGQKVEFLVSFYNNEISEKSEIFDDQFSVERPDGSNFTLKIRSTKLEDSAMYFCASSEAPAVSIQYFGAGTRLSVL.

J is TRBJ2-1 and V is TRBV7-8; D may be TRBD2 (7 bases). Trimming removed 2 bases at V and 15 bases at J, with 20 bases between. CDR1 is SGHVS, CDR2 FQNEAQ, per germline. The CDR3 has 14 amino acids. The CDR3: CASSLSPTAGAGFF. In DNA form, the CDR3 reads TGTGCCAGCAGCTTATCCCCAACGGCGGGGGCGGGGTTCTTC.

This sequence joins TRBV2 and TRBJ2-1; TRBD2 agrees at 10 bases. The CDR3 totals 16 residues. V was clipped by 7 bases and J by 1 base; unmatched bases: 7. Germline V lookup: CDR1 SNHLY, CDR2 FYNNEI. DNA for the CDR3: TGTGCCAGCAAGGATCTAGCGGGAGAATCCTACAATGAGCAGTTCTTC. Its protein is CASKDLAGESYNEQFF.

V and J are TRBV11-2 and TRBJ1-2; 9 nucleotides line up with TRBD1. From germline, CDR1 is SGHAT and CDR2 FQNNGV. The CDR3 contains 13 residues. The V and J ends lost 5 bases and 8 bases, in that order; junction bases with no gene match: 6. The CDR3: CASSRDREGGYTF. The CDR3 region has the DNA TGTGCCAGCAGCCGGGACAGGGAAGGGGGCTACACCTTC.

The chain employs TRBV29-1 and TRBJ2-1; 10 nucleotides line up with TRBD1. Losses at the gene ends were 3 bases for V and 1 base for J; bases not matched to a gene: 12. Germline lookup yields CDR1 SQVTM and CDR2 ANQGSEA. The CDR3 extends over 18 amino acids. In DNA, the CDR3 is TGCAGCGTTGAGGTTGGACAGGGGGTGATAGGTTCCTACAATGAGCAGTTCTTC. Translating gives CSVEVGQGVIGSYNEQFF.

This sequence joins TRBV3-1 (or the pseudogene TRBV3-2) and TRBJ2-1, with D perhaps TRBD2 (6 bases). Germline V gene lookup returns CDR1 LGHDT and CDR2 YNNKEL (reference sequence). V was shortened by 1 base and J by 10 bases, with 8 bases between the two germline ends. The CDR3 covers 12 residues. CDR3 sequence: CASSQVGGEQFF. CDR3 in DNA: TGTGCCAGCAGCCAAGTGGGGGGAGAGCAGTTCTTC.

V is TRBV7-2 and J is TRBJ1-5; tentatively, D is TRBD1 (5 bases). Trimming stripped 3 bases from V and 6 bases from J, with 15 bases between. CDR1 and CDR2 (germline): SGHTA, FQGNSA. CDR3 size: 15 residues. CDR3 bases: TGTGCCAGCAGCTTTCTGGAGCAGGGAGGTCAGCCCCAGCATTTT. Translating gives CASSFLEQGGQPQHF.

This clone was picked up one time. This chain links TRBV6-5 with TRBJ2-7, with 7 bases that match TRBD1. The CDR3 has 14 residues. Germline values: CDR1 MNHEY, CDR2 SVGAGI. Unmatched junction bases numbered 4, after V lost 5 bases and J lost 0 bases. The DNA for the CDR3 is TGTGCCAGCAGTCCCAGGACAGGCTCCTACGAGCAGTACTTC. Translating gives CASSPRTGSYEQYF.

The rearrangement uses TRBV27 and TRBJ2-7, with a tentative D call TRBD2 (5 bases). V was shortened by 0 bases and J by 2 bases, with 17 bases between the two germline ends. Germline V gene lookup returns CDR1 MNHEY and CDR2 SMNVEV (reference sequence). The CDR3 is 17 residues long. The DNA for the CDR3 is TGTGCCAGCAGTTTATCCCCTGGCATGACTAACGCCTACGAGCAGTACTTC. As protein: CASSLSPGMTNAYEQYF.

This clone appeared a single time. The chain uses TRBV5-1 and TRBJ1-5, with D possibly TRBD1 on 5 matching bases. This CDR3 is 16 amino acids long. V lost 4 bases and J lost 7, with 21 bases in between. From germline, CDR1 is SGHRS and CDR2 YFSETQ. The CDR3 sequence is CASSINPGLGGQPQHF. The CDR3 nucleotides are TGCGCCAGCAGCATAAATCCGGGGCTCGGGGGGCAGCCCCAGCATTTT.

The V gene is TRBV28, the J gene TRBJ1-5, with D possibly TRBD1 on 6 matching bases. The CDR3 has 16 amino acids. From germline, CDR1 is MDHEN and CDR2 SYDVKM. Trimming took 2 bases from V and 1 from J, leaving 12 bases between them. CDR3 in amino acids: CASSLSSGASNQPQHF. The CDR3 bases are TGTGCCAGCAGTTTAAGTTCAGGGGCCAGCAATCAGCCCCAGCATTTT.

The chain links TRBV29-1 to TRBJ1-1; no clear D gene. V lost 7 bases, J lost 2 bases, and 14 bases lay in between. CDR1 is SQVTM, CDR2 ANQGSEA, per germline. The CDR3 sequence is 13 residues long. The CDR3 DNA is TGCAGCGCGGCCAAAGAGAGAAACACTGAAGCTTTCTTT. This encodes CSAAKERNTEAFF.

This rearrangement joins TRBV28 to TRBJ2-7, with a possible D match to TRBD2 (6 bases). The CDR3 extends over 15 amino acids. Trimming took 3 bases from V and 4 from J, leaving 16 bases between them. Germline V CDR1 and CDR2: MDHEN, SYDVKM. CDR3 region: CASSFGNSGIYEQYF. The CDR3 DNA sequence: TGTGCCAGCAGTTTTGGGAATAGCGGCATTTACGAGCAGTACTTC.

The CDR3 nucleotides are TGTGCCAGTAGTATACGAACAACCTACGAGCAGTACTTC. Translating it yields CASSIRTTYEQYF. The chain links TRBV19 to TRBJ2-7; D call uncertain. V was clipped by 2 bases and J by 2 bases, with 7 bases between them. CDR1 and CDR2 from the germline V gene are LNHDA and SQIVND (reference sequence). The CDR3 covers 13 residues. The full variable domain, in which reference TRBV19 and TRBJ2-7 provide the parts outside the CDR3, is DGGITQSPKYLFRKEGQNVTLSCEQNLNHDAMYWYRQDPGQGLRLIYYSQIVNDFQKGDIAEGYSVSREKKESFPLTVTSAQKNPTAFYLCASSIRTTYEQYFGPGTRLTVT.

J is TRBJ2-2 and V is TRBV3-1 (or the pseudogene TRBV3-2); tentative D call: TRBD2 (7 bases). V lost 2 bases, J lost 4 bases, and 11 bases lay in between. This CDR3 has 15 amino acids. The V gene's germline CDR1 is LGHDT and CDR2 YNNKEL (reference sequence). The CDR3 bases are TGTGCCAGCAGCCAATTCGGGGGGCCCACCGGGGAGCTGTTTTTT. Its translation: CASSQFGGPTGELFF.

V usage is TRBV6-5 and J usage is TRBJ2-1, with a tentative D call TRBD1 (6 bases). From germline, CDR1 is MNHEY and CDR2 SVGAGI. Trimming removed 8 bases at V and 4 bases at J, with 15 bases between. The CDR3 loop spans 14 amino acids. This CDR3 reads CASSAQTGYNEQFF. CDR3 sequence (DNA): TGTGCCAGCTCCGCACAGACAGGATACAATGAGCAGTTCTTC.

This clone occurred once. V is TRBV6-6 and J is TRBJ2-5, with TRBD2 matching over 14 bases. V shed 5 bases and J 4 bases; nucleotides not matched to a gene: 6. CDR3 size: 16 residues. The germline CDR1 and CDR2 sequences are MNHNY and SVGAGI (reference sequence). CDR3 region: CASSRLAGGPGETQYF. DNA of the CDR3: TGTGCCAGCAGTCGACTAGCGGGAGGGCCGGGAGAGACCCAGTACTTC.

The genes are TRBV7-9 and TRBJ2-1; D not resolved. Per the germline V gene, CDR1 is SEHNR and CDR2 is FQNEAQ (reference sequence). V was pared by 1 base and J by 0 bases, with 10 bases between. The CDR3 is 16 amino acids. CDR3 residues: CASSLGSPSSYNEQFF. The CDR3 region has the DNA TGTGCCAGCAGCTTAGGGTCTCCGAGCTCCTACAATGAGCAGTTCTTC.

The chain combines TRBV6-1 with TRBJ2-7, with 10 nucleotides matching TRBD1. Germline-derived CDR1 and CDR2 are MNHNS and SASEGT. The CDR3 covers 16 residues. V lost 4 bases to trimming and J lost 2 bases; unmatched junction nucleotides: 8. Here the CDR3 DNA reads TGTGCCAGCAGTGCTTATACCGGGACAGGGGCCTACGAGCAGTACTTC. The encoded protein is CASSAYTGTGAYEQYF.

The chain employs TRBV5-1 and TRBJ1-1, with D possibly TRBD1 on 5 matching bases. V gave up 2 bases and J gave up 3 bases, with 14 bases separating them. This CDR3 is 15 amino acids long. CDR1 and CDR2 from the germline V gene are SGHRS and YFSETQ. The CDR3 spells CASSFGQGWDTEAFF. CDR3 in DNA: TGCGCCAGCAGCTTTGGGCAGGGATGGGACACTGAAGCTTTCTTT.

V is TRBV7-3 and J is TRBJ2-7, with 7 bases identical to TRBD1. The CDR3 is 13 amino acids. Germline values: CDR1 SGHTA, CDR2 FQGTGA. The V and J ends lost 5 bases and 3 bases, in that order; junction bases with no gene match: 4. CDR3 residues: CASSLRDSYEQYF. The DNA for the CDR3 is TGTGCCAGCAGCCTAAGGGACAGCTACGAGCAGTACTTC.

The chain uses TRBV18 and TRBJ2-7, with a weak D call TRBD1 (6 bases). Germline assignment: CDR1 KGHSH and CDR2 LQKENI. The CDR3 length is 15 residues. Deletions cut 3 bases from V and 3 bases from J, with 15 bases between. The CDR3 sequence is CASSPSGTTFYEQYF. CDR3 DNA sequence: TGTGCCAGCTCACCCTCCGGGACAACCTTCTACGAGCAGTACTTC.

The V call is TRBV5-4, the J call TRBJ1-1; tentatively, D is TRBD1 (6 bases). Germline CDR1 SGHNT, CDR2 YYREEE (reference sequence). Trimming cost V 2 bases and J 0 bases, with 8 bases left between them. This CDR3 spans 14 amino acids. The CDR3 protein is CASSFRGMNTEAFF. The CDR3 DNA is TGTGCCAGCAGCTTCAGGGGCATGAACACTGAAGCTTTCTTT.

The rearrangement links TRBV28 to TRBJ2-3, with D unresolved. Trimming shortened V by 2 bases and J by 2 bases, and 5 bases separated the two germline ends. Germline V gene lookup returns CDR1 MDHEN and CDR2 SYDVKM. The CDR3 has 13 amino acids. The CDR3: CASSLGSTDTQYF. CDR3 nucleotides: TGTGCCAGCAGTTTAGGCTCCACAGATACGCAGTATTTT.

The chain combines TRBV7-3 with TRBJ2-2, with a tentative D call TRBD2 (6 bases). CDR3 length: 15 residues. The V and J ends lost 8 bases and 6 bases respectively, with 19 bases between them. Per germline, CDR1 SGHTA and CDR2 FQGTGA. The CDR3 nucleotides read TGTGCCAGCGACAAGGAGGGAGGCCAACCCGGGGAGCTGTTTTTT. It yields the protein CASDKEGGQPGELFF.

CDR3 loop: CSASRGATFF. DNA for the CDR3: TGCAGTGCTAGTCGGGGGGCGACTTTCTTT. This chain joins TRBV20-1 and TRBJ1-1, with TRBD1 as a possible D gene (6 bases). This CDR3 is built from 10 residues. CDR1 and CDR2 (germline): DFQATT, SNEGSKA (reference sequence). Trimming took 3 bases from V and 12 from J, leaving 11 bases between them.

The sample holds one count of this clone. The rearrangement links TRBV2 to TRBJ2-1, with a tentative D call TRBD1 (6 bases). Trimming took 10 bases from V and 2 from J, leaving 18 bases between them. Per the germline V gene, CDR1 is SNHLY and CDR2 is FYNNEI. The CDR3 extends over 15 amino acids. CDR3 residues: CATFQTGTTYNEQFF. Written as DNA, the CDR3 is TGTGCCACCTTCCAAACAGGGACGACCTACAATGAGCAGTTCTTC.

This clone was picked up a small number of times. The V call is TRBV7-9, the J call TRBJ2-5; 11 nucleotides align to TRBD2. The CDR3 totals 14 residues. Germline loops: CDR1 SEHNR, CDR2 FQNEAQ (reference sequence). J was trimmed by 3 bases and V by 6 bases; bases with no gene match: 3. The CDR3 nucleotides are TGTGCCAGCAGGTTGGGACTAGCGGAAGAGACCCAGTACTTC. This encodes CASRLGLAEETQYF.

The V gene is TRBV7-2, the J gene TRBJ1-6; no definite D call. The length of the CDR3 is 13 residues. Germline V gene data show CDR1 as SGHTA and CDR2 as FQGNSA. V lost 1 base and J lost 7, with 5 bases in between. The CDR3 loop is CASSLGGNSPLHF. The CDR3 coding sequence is TGTGCCAGCAGCTTAGGCGGAAATTCACCCCTCCACTTT.